This T cell receptor beta chain stems from a study of identical twins. Healthy Caucasians alone served as donors. The germline V gene encodes CDR1 DFQATT and CDR2 SNEGSKA (reference sequence). CDR3 length equals 14 residues. The V end lost 4 bases, the J end lost 2 bases, and 14 bases lay between the germline ends. This clonotype showed up many times. Its antigen is unidentified. Regarding the study as a whole: In monozygotic twins, models underestimated the sharing of out-of-frame TCR alpha. Invariant cells of the MAIT and iNKT types might have partly distorted the zero-insertion analyses.

Through template switching, a universal primer site was introduced, and the cDNA contained unique molecular identifiers. From the 5' RACE reads, TCRdb called clonotypes with MiXCR, one entry per CDR3 protein. Of roughly 1.6 million distinct CDR3 sequences in the sample, under 35% were seen once. The sequenced sample consisted of cord blood. The V call is TRBV20-1, the J call TRBJ1-2; D might be TRBD1 (5 bases). This receptor was obtained from a newborn girl in good health. CDR3 nucleotides: TGCAGTGCTATCGAGGGACGGGAAAACTATGGCTACACCTTC. The encoded protein is CSAIEGRENYGYTF.